A selection of T cell receptor beta chains follows, all from one sample in a study. Each CDR3 protein is one row after TCRdb ran MiXCR on the 5' RACE reads. The repertoire includes over 40,000 distinct CDR3 sequences, about 29% of them detected once, and roughly 4.1% sits in the top ten. The sample comprised tumor-infiltrating memory CD4+ T cells sorted from the breast tumor. The receptors here all came from a female donor with breast cancer. CDR3s include the opening cysteine and the closing phenylalanine or tryptophan. Each record gives: D gene, J gene, CDR3 length, clone size, V gene, CDR3 DNA, CDR3 protein. A D gene is named only where the DNA matches it firmly. Part of the rows lack a size; the others show once, few, many or a class for expanded clones.

NA	TRBJ2-3	14	NA	TRBV6-5	TGTGCCAGCAGTTACGGGGGGTCCACAGATACGCAGTATTTT	CASSYGGSTDTQYF
TRBD2	TRBJ2-5	13	NA	TRBV6-5	TGTGCCAGCAGTTGGGAGGGTCGGGAGACCCAGTACTTC	CASSWEGRETQYF
NA	TRBJ1-2	11	NA	TRBV6-5	TGTGCCAGCAGTTGGGGGAATGGCTACACCTTC	CASSWGNGYTF
NA	TRBJ1-5	15	NA	TRBV6-2/TRBV6-3	TGTGCCTGCAGTTACCCGGGGGGGGCTAAGGAGCCCCAGCATTTT	CACSYPGGAKEPQHF
NA	TRBJ2-7	14	many	TRBV6-5	TGTGCCAGCAGTCGCCAAGGGGGCTCCTACGAGCAGTACTTC	CASSRQGGSYEQYF
NA	TRBJ1-1	12	few	TRBV4-2	TGTGCCAGCAGCCCTAACTTGGATGAAGCTTTCTTT	CASSPNLDEAFF
NA	TRBJ2-2	12	many	TRBV29-1	TGCAGCGTTGTCTACAGCACCGGGGAGCTGTTTTTT	CSVVYSTGELFF
NA	TRBJ1-6	13	many	TRBV20-1	TGCAGTGCTAGTTGGGGGATCAATTCACCCCTCCACTTT	CSASWGINSPLHF
NA	TRBJ1-5	13	NA	TRBV28	TGTGCCAGCAAGGTAGGGGTTGATCAGCCCCAGCATTTT	CASKVGVDQPQHF
NA	TRBJ2-7	15	NA	TRBV13	TGTGCCAGCAGCTTAGCGGTGGGGTCCTACTACGAGCAGTACTTC	CASSLAVGSYYEQYF
NA	TRBJ2-1	14	NA	TRBV7-2	TGTGCCAGCAGCTTCCGGGGCCAGGGAGATGAGCAGTTCTTC	CASSFRGQGDEQFF
NA	TRBJ2-3	15	NA	TRBV27	TGTGCCAGCAGTCTCCAGACAGGAAGCACAGATACGCAGTATTTT	CASSLQTGSTDTQYF
NA	TRBJ2-2	12	NA	TRBV6-6	TGTGCCAGCTGTCTCACTACCGGGGAGCTGTTTTTT	CASCLTTGELFF